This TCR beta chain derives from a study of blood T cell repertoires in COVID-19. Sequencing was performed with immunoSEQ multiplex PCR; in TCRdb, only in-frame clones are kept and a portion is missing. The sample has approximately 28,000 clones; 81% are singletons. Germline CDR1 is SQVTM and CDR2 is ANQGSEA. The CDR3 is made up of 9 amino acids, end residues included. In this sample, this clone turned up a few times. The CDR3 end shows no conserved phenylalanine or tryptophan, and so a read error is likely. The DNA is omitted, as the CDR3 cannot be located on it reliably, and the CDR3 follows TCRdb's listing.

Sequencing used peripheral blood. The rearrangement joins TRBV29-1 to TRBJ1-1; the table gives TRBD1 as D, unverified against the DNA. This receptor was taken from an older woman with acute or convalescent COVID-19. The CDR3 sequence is CSDRTGVNL.